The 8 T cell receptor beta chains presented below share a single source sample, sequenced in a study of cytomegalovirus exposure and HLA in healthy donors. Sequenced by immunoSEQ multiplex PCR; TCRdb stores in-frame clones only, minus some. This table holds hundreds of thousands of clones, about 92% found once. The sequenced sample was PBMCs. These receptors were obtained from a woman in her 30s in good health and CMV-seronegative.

This CDR3 reads CASSSLAGLTDTQYF. Written as DNA, the CDR3 is TGTGCCAGCAGCTCCCTAGCGGGACTCACAGATACGCAGTATTTT. The chain couples TRBV11-2 to TRBJ2-3; TRBD2 aligns across 9 bases. J was trimmed by 2 bases and V by 4 bases; bases with no gene match: 4. The CDR3 extends over 15 amino acids. In germline, CDR1 is SGHAT, CDR2 FQNNGV.

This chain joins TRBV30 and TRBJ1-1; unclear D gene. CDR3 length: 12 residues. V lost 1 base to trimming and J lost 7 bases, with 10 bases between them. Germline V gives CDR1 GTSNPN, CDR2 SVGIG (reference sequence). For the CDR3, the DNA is TGTGCCTGGAGTGCCGGGGAGTTTGAAGCTTTCTTT. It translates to CAWSAGEFEAFF.

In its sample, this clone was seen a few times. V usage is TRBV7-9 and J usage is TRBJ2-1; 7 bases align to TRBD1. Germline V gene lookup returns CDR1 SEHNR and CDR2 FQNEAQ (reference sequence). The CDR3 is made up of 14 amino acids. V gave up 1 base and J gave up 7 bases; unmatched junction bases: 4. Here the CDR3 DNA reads TGTGCCAGCAGCTTAGTAGGGGGCGGGAATGAGCAGTTCTTC. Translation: CASSLVGGGNEQFF.

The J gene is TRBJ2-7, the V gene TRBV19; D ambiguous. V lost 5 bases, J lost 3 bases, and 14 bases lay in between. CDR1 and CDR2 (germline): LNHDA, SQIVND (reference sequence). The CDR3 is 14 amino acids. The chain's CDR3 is CASSVGPTHYEQYF. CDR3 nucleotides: TGTGCCAGTAGTGTAGGACCGACGCACTACGAGCAGTACTTC.

The CDR3 DNA reads TGTGCCAGCAGTTTAGGGGGGGCTTGGGAGACCCAGTACTTC. It is translated as CASSLGGAWETQYF. The rearrangement joins TRBV6-5 to TRBJ2-5; perhaps TRBD2 as D (7 bases). The CDR3 spans 14 residues. V was trimmed by 4 bases and J by 5 bases, leaving 14 bases between them. CDR1 and CDR2 from the germline V gene are MNHEY and SVGAGI.

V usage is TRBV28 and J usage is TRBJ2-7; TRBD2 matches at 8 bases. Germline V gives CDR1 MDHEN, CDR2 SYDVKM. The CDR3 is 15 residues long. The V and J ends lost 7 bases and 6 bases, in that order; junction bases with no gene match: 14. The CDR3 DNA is TGTGCCAGCACCCGGGGAGCGGGAGTCTTTCCCGAGCAGTACTTC. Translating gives CASTRGAGVFPEQYF.

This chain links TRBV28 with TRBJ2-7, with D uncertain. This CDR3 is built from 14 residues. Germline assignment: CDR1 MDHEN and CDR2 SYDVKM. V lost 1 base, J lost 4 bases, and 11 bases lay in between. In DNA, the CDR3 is TGTGCCAGCAGTTTATCACCTCCGGTTTACGAGCAGTACTTC. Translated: CASSLSPPVYEQYF.

This chain's CDR3 is CASSLWDRTYEQYF. As DNA, the CDR3 is TGTGCCAGCAGCTTATGGGACAGGACCTACGAGCAGTACTTC. The chain couples TRBV5-8 to TRBJ2-7; 8 bases are shared with TRBD1. CDR1 is SGHTS and CDR2 is YDEGEE in the germline V gene. J was trimmed by 2 bases and V by 2 bases; bases with no gene match: 3. CDR3 length: 14 residues.